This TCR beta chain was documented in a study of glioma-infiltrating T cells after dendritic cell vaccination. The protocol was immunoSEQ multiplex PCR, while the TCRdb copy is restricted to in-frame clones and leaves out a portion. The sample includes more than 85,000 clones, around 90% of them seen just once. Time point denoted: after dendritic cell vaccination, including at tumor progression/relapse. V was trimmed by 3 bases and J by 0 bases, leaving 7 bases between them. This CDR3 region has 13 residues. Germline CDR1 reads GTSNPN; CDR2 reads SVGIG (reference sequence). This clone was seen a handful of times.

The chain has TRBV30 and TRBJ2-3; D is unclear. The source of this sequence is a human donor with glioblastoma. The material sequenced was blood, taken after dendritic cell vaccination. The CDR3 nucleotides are TGTGCCTGGAGGGTGGCTAGCACAGATACGCAGTATTTT. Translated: CAWRVASTDTQYF.